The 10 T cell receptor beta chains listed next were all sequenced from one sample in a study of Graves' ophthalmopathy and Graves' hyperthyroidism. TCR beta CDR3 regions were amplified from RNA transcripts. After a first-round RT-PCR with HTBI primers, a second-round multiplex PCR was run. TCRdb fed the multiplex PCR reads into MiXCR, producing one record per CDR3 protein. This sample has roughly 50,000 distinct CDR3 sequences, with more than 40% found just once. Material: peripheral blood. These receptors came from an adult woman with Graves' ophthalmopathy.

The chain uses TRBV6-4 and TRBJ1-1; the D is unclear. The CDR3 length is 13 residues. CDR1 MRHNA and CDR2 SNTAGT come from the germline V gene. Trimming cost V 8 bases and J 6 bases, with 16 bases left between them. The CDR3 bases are TGTGCCAGCCGCAGTTTGGCGGACGCTGAAGCTTTCTTT. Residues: CASRSLADAEAFF.

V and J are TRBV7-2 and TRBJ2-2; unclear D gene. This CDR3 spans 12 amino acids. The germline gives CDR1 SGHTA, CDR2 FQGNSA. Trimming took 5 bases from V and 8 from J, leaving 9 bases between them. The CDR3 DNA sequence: TGTGCCAGCAGCCTACAGACAGGGGAGCTGTTTTTT. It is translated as CASSLQTGELFF.

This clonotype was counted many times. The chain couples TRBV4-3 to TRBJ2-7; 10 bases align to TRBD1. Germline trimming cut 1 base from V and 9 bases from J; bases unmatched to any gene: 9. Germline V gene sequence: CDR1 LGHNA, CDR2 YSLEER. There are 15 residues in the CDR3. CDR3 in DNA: TGCGCCAGCAGCCAAGTACAGACAGGGGGCGGCCGGCAGTACTTC. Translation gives CASSQVQTGGGRQYF.

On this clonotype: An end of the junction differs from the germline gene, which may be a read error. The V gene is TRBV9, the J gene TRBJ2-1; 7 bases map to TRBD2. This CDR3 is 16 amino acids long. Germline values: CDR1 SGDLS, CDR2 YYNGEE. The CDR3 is CAGSVDGGSSYNKQFF. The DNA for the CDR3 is TGTGCCGGCAGCGTAGATGGCGGGAGCTCCTACAATAAGCAGTTCTTC.

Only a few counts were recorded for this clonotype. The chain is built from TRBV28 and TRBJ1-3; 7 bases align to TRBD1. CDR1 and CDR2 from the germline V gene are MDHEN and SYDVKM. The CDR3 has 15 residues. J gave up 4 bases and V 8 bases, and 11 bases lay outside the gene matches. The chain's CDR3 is CASGLGGGAGNTIYF. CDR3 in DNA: TGTGCCAGCGGACTTGGAGGGGGCGCAGGAAACACCATATATTTT.

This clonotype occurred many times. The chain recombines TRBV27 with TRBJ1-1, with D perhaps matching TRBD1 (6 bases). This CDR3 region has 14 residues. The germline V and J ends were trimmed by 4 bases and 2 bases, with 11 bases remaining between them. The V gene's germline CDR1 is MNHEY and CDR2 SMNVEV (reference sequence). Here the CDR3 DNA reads TGTGCCAGCAGTTACGGGGGGCGCAACACTGAAGCTTTCTTT. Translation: CASSYGGRNTEAFF.

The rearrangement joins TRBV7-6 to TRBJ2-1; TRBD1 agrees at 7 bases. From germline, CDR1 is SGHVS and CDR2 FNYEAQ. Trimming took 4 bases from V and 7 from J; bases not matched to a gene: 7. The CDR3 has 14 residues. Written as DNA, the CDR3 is TGTGCCAGCAGCTCCCAAGAGGGGGCAAATGAGCAGTTCTTC. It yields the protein CASSSQEGANEQFF.

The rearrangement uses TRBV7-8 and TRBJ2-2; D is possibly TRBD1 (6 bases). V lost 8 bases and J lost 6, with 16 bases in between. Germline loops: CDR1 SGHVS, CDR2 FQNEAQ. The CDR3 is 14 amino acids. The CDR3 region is CASRPTGTPGELFF. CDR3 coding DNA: TGTGCCAGCCGTCCTACAGGGACGCCCGGGGAGCTGTTTTTT.

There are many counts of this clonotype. The CDR3 sequence is CASSASGFGKLFF. For the CDR3, the DNA is TGTGCCAGCAGTGCCTCAGGGTTTGGAAAACTGTTTTTT. The V call is TRBV6-2 or TRBV6-3, the J call TRBJ1-4; weak D call: TRBD1 (5 bases). The V gene's germline CDR1 is MNHEY and CDR2 SVGEGT. This CDR3 has 13 amino acids. The V end was cut by 5 bases, the J end by 10 bases, with 14 bases between.

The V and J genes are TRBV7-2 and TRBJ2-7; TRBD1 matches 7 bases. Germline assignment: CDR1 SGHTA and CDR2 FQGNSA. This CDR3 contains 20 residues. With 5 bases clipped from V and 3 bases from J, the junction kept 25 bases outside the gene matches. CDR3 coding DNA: TGTGCCAGCAGCCCCACTTACTCTGGAAACACCGGGACAGCCTACTACGAGCAGTACTTC. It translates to CASSPTYSGNTGTAYYEQYF.